The 32 T cell receptor beta chains given below trace back to one sample, sequenced in a study of CD8 T cells in Susac syndrome. Reverse transcription of roughly 0.5 to 1 ug RNA used random hexamers. TCRdb ran MiXCR on the immunoSEQ multiplex PCR reads and lists one entry per CDR3 protein. The data hold 150,000 to 160,000 distinct CDR3 sequences, with approximately 95% observed a single time. Material: CD4+ T cells from PBMCs. Receptors originate from a human donor with Susac syndrome.

The rearrangement joins TRBV27 to TRBJ2-6; no firm D call. CDR1 is MNHEY, CDR2 SMNVEV, per germline (reference sequence). This CDR3 comprises 15 residues. Deletions cut 4 bases from V and 0 bases from J, with 7 bases between. For the CDR3, the DNA is TGTGCCAGCAGTTCACCAAGCTCTGGGGCCAACGTCCTGACTTTC. Protein product: CASSSPSSGANVLTF.

The chain employs TRBV6-2 or TRBV6-3 and TRBJ2-5; D unresolved. Trimming took off 2 bases at V and 6 bases at J, with 13 bases between the two ends. CDR1 is MNHEY and CDR2 is SVGEGT in the germline V gene. The CDR3 has 14 residues. The CDR3 loop is CASSYDPYSKTQYF. In nucleotides, the CDR3 is TGTGCCAGCAGTTACGACCCCTACTCGAAGACCCAGTACTTC.

V gene TRBV14 combines with J gene TRBJ2-1; the D is unclear. V lost 0 bases and J 12 bases, leaving 12 bases between the germline ends. Germline-derived CDR1 and CDR2 are SGHDN and FVKESK. This CDR3 comprises 13 residues. The CDR3 spells CASSQDFTMRQFF. Written as DNA, the CDR3 is TGTGCCAGCAGCCAAGATTTCACGATGAGGCAGTTCTTC. Full variable domain (outside the CDR3, taken from reference TRBV14 and TRBJ2-1): EAGVTQFPSHSVIEKGQTVTLRCDPISGHDNLYWYRRVMGKEIKFLLHFVKESKQDESGMPNNRFLAERTGGTYSTLKVQPAELEDSGVYFCASSQDFTMRQFFGPGTRLTVL.

The rearrangement links TRBV20-1 to TRBJ1-5, with D possibly TRBD1 on 5 matching bases. This CDR3 has 13 amino acids. The V end lost 4 bases, the J end lost 6 bases, and 13 bases lay between the germline ends. From germline, CDR1 is DFQATT and CDR2 SNEGSKA (reference sequence). CDR3 nucleotides: TGCAGTGCTACGAGAACAGGATCTCAGCCCCAGCATTTT. It encodes CSATRTGSQPQHF.

The chain carries TRBV28 and TRBJ2-6; tentatively, D is TRBD1 or TRBD2 (7 bases each). The CDR3 covers 19 residues. Germline lookup yields CDR1 MDHEN and CDR2 SYDVKM. Trimming left V 2 bases short and J 0 bases short, with 17 bases between. Written as DNA, the CDR3 is TGTGCCAGCAGTTTAGAGGGGGCGGGGAGGGTCTCTGGGGCCAACGTCCTGACTTTC. Its protein is CASSLEGAGRVSGANVLTF.

The chain employs TRBV2 and TRBJ2-1, with TRBD2 identical over 12 bases. V trimming: 3 bases; J trimming: 5 bases; junction bases outside the gene matches: 11. This CDR3 is 18 amino acids long. Looked up from germline, CDR1 is SNHLY and CDR2 is FYNNEI. CDR3 amino acids: CASSDVVLAGGRHNEQFF. The CDR3 DNA reads TGTGCCAGCAGTGACGTTGTACTAGCGGGGGGCCGGCACAATGAGCAGTTCTTC.

This chain links TRBV7-2 with TRBJ2-1; D is perhaps TRBD1 or TRBD2 (5 bases each). Germline values: CDR1 SGHTA, CDR2 FQGNSA. With 2 bases removed from V and 9 bases from J, the gap between germline ends came to 14 bases. CDR3 length: 14 amino acids. The CDR3 DNA follows: TGTGCCAGCAGCTTATGGGAGCGGCAGGGTGAGCAGTTCTTC. Translated: CASSLWERQGEQFF. The variable domain in full, with the rest retrieved from reference TRBV7-2 and TRBJ2-1, is GAGVSQSPSNKVTEKGKDVELRCDPISGHTALYWYRQSLGQGLEFLIYFQGNSAPDKSGLPSDRFSAERTGGSVSTLTIQRTQQEDSAVYLCASSLWERQGEQFFGPGTRLTVL.

This chain links TRBV18 with TRBJ2-7; 7 bases are shared with TRBD1. V shed 0 bases and J 3 bases; nucleotides not matched to a gene: 11. The germline CDR1 and CDR2 sequences are KGHSH and LQKENI. The CDR3 covers 17 residues. The CDR3 nucleotides read TGTGCCAGCTCACCACCGGGGACAGTTCAGAATCTCTACGAGCAGTACTTC. Amino acid sequence: CASSPPGTVQNLYEQYF.

The rearrangement links TRBV9 to TRBJ1-4, with 9 bases matching TRBD1. Unmatched junction bases numbered 12, after V lost 4 bases and J lost 8 bases. CDR1 and CDR2 (germline): SGDLS, YYNGEE. This CDR3 region has 16 residues. The CDR3 region is CASSPLGTGRREKLFF. CDR3 nucleotides: TGTGCCAGCAGCCCCCTAGGGACAGGGAGAAGAGAAAAACTGTTTTTT.

V is TRBV6-6 and J is TRBJ2-2; 10 bases are shared with TRBD2. The V and J ends lost 5 bases and 9 bases, in that order; junction bases with no gene match: 6. The length of the CDR3 is 14 residues. Germline loops: CDR1 MNHNY, CDR2 SVGAGI (reference sequence). The CDR3 DNA reads TGTGCCAGCAGTAAAGGGACTAGCGACTGGGAGCTGTTTTTT. It is translated as CASSKGTSDWELFF.

The V and J genes are TRBV19 and TRBJ1-5; possibly TRBD1 for D (5 bases). Germline CDR1 LNHDA, CDR2 SQIVND (reference sequence). The V end lost 5 bases, the J end lost 10 bases, and 15 bases lay between the germline ends. The CDR3 runs to 13 residues. CDR3 residues: CASSPGPPGPQHF. The CDR3 DNA reads as TGTGCCAGTAGTCCAGGGCCCCCAGGACCCCAGCATTTT.

The chain links TRBV20-1 to TRBJ1-1, with no clear D. Germline CDR1 is DFQATT and CDR2 is SNEGSKA (reference sequence). Deletions cut 8 bases from V and 1 base from J, with 17 bases between. The CDR3 runs to 14 residues. The CDR3 reads CSTSEGFKNTEAFF. CDR3 nucleotide sequence: TGCAGTACCTCGGAAGGTTTTAAGAACACTGAAGCTTTCTTT.

The CDR3 region has the DNA TGTGCCAGCAGTTACTCGACGACAAATGAGCAGTTCTTC. Its translation: CASSYSTTNEQFF. The chain links TRBV6-6 to TRBJ2-1, with unresolved D. The CDR3 contains 13 residues. Trimming took 0 bases from V and 7 from J, leaving 7 bases between them. Per germline, CDR1 MNHNY and CDR2 SVGAGI (reference sequence).

This chain joins TRBV7-9 and TRBJ2-5, with D hard to call. The length of the CDR3 is 12 residues. Germline V gene data show CDR1 as SEHNR and CDR2 as FQNEAQ (reference sequence). V was cut by 5 bases and J by 0 bases, with 4 bases left in between. CDR3 amino acids: CASSPYQETQYF. The CDR3 region has the DNA TGTGCCAGCAGCCCGTACCAAGAGACCCAGTACTTC.

This rearrangement joins TRBV7-2 to TRBJ1-5; 10 nucleotides match TRBD1. The J segment lost 5 bases and the V segment lost 4 bases, leaving 5 bases of the junction unmatched. Germline assignment: CDR1 SGHTA and CDR2 FQGNSA. This CDR3 region has 15 residues. The CDR3 loop reads CASSWGQGKYQPQHF. The CDR3 nucleotides are TGTGCCAGCAGCTGGGGACAGGGGAAATATCAGCCCCAGCATTTT.

This rearrangement joins TRBV4-3 to TRBJ2-4; no firm D call. V lost 0 bases and J 8 bases, leaving 8 bases between the germline ends. In germline, CDR1 is LGHNA, CDR2 YSLEER. This CDR3 comprises 13 residues. The CDR3 DNA reads as TGCGCCAGCAGCCAAGATAGGCAGGACATTCAGTACTTC. Translated: CASSQDRQDIQYF.

The CDR3 region is CASSFMDHEQYF. CDR3 nucleotides: TGTGCCAGCAGTTTCATGGACCACGAGCAGTACTTC. The genes are TRBV12-3 or TRBV12-4 and TRBJ2-7; no clear D. V lost 3 bases to trimming and J lost 5 bases, with 8 bases between them. CDR3 size: 12 residues.

The count of this clonotype is one. The J gene is TRBJ2-4, the V gene TRBV20-1, with a tentative D call TRBD2 (7 bases). Germline V CDR1 and CDR2: DFQATT, SNEGSKA (reference sequence). The ends were cut back, 3 bases at V and 8 bases at J, with 14 bases in the middle. The CDR3 has 13 amino acids. CDR3 DNA: TGCAGTGCTAGGTTACAGGGAGGGGACATTCAGTACTTC. Encoded protein: CSARLQGGDIQYF.

This chain links TRBV20-1 with TRBJ1-5; D is unresolved. This CDR3 region has 12 residues. Germline values: CDR1 DFQATT, CDR2 SNEGSKA (reference sequence). V was trimmed by 5 bases and J by 6 bases, leaving 11 bases between them. CDR3 amino acids: CSAEERAQPQHF. DNA for the CDR3: TGCAGTGCTGAGGAGCGGGCTCAGCCCCAGCATTTT.

This chain connects TRBV18 to TRBJ1-5; possibly TRBD1 for D (6 bases). Germline CDR1 is KGHSH and CDR2 is LQKENI. This CDR3 has 14 residues. V lost 6 bases and J lost 3, with 12 bases in between. The CDR3 spells CASSPGAVNQPQHF. In DNA form, the CDR3 reads TGTGCCAGCTCCCCGGGGGCCGTCAATCAGCCCCAGCATTTT.

The chain links TRBV9 to TRBJ1-1; D gene ambiguous. V was trimmed by 1 base and J by 0 bases, leaving 10 bases between them. Germline V gene lookup returns CDR1 SGDLS and CDR2 YYNGEE. The CDR3 sequence is 15 residues long. Written as DNA, the CDR3 is TGTGCCAGCAGCGTAACGGGCCAAATGAACACTGAAGCTTTCTTT. This gives the protein CASSVTGQMNTEAFF.

V and J are TRBV10-3 and TRBJ2-5; a possible D gene is TRBD1 (6 bases). Germline CDR1 reads ENHRY; CDR2 reads SYGVKD. V lost 2 bases to trimming and J lost 4 bases, with 14 bases between them. The CDR3 has 15 amino acids. As DNA, the CDR3 is TGTGCCATCAGTGAGGGGGGCAACTGGGGAGAGACCCAGTACTTC. Translated: CAISEGGNWGETQYF.

This chain links TRBV3-1 with TRBJ1-3; D not resolved. The V gene's germline CDR1 is LGHDT and CDR2 YNNKEL (reference sequence). This CDR3 has 16 amino acids. Trimming took off 0 bases at V and 0 bases at J, with 9 bases between the two ends. CDR3 loop: CASSQDFGHSGNTIYF. Written as DNA, the CDR3 is TGTGCCAGCAGCCAAGATTTCGGCCACTCTGGAAACACCATATATTTT.

The chain carries TRBV14 and TRBJ1-5; a weak D match, TRBD1 (6 bases). This CDR3 has 10 residues. The V end lost 9 bases, the J end lost 6 bases, and 6 bases lay between the germline ends. Germline V gene data show CDR1 as SGHDN and CDR2 as FVKESK. The CDR3 spells CARGGQPQHF. The CDR3 DNA is TGTGCCAGAGGGGGTCAGCCCCAGCATTTT.

The rearrangement joins TRBV11-2 to TRBJ1-2; no firm D call. CDR3 size: 13 residues. Germline CDR1 reads SGHAT; CDR2 reads FQNNGV. With 7 bases removed from V and 7 bases from J, the gap between germline ends came to 16 bases. CDR3 DNA: TGTGCCAGCACCCCCGCGAGGGAGGGTGGCTACACCTTC. It yields the protein CASTPAREGGYTF.

The V call is TRBV6-5, the J call TRBJ2-6, with TRBD1 identical over 7 bases. Looked up from germline, CDR1 is MNHEY and CDR2 is SVGAGI. Trimming removed 8 bases from V and 4 bases from J; junction bases left unmatched: 8. The CDR3 has 15 amino acids. DNA for the CDR3: TGTGCCAGCGGAAGGGGGCAACCCGGGGCCAACGTCCTGACTTTC. Translating gives CASGRGQPGANVLTF.

The chain uses TRBV11-2 and TRBJ1-5, with no clear D. The CDR3 covers 14 residues. V was trimmed by 1 base and J by 1 base, leaving 5 bases between them. The germline V gene has CDR1 SGHAT and CDR2 FQNNGV. Here the CDR3 DNA reads TGTGCCAGCAGCTTAGGGGGAAGCAATCAGCCCCAGCATTTT. The encoded protein is CASSLGGSNQPQHF. Full variable domain (missing parts from reference TRBV11-2 and TRBJ1-5): EAGVAQSPRYKIIEKRQSVAFWCNPISGHATLYWYQQILGQGPKLLIQFQNNGVVDDSQLPKDRFSAERLKGVDSTLKIQPAKLEDSAVYLCASSLGGSNQPQHFGDGTRLSIL.

Worth noting for this clonotype: This likely comes from a read error, as the CDR3 has no conserved phenylalanine or tryptophan at its end. The DNA is left out, because the CDR3 cannot be placed on it with certainty; the CDR3 is given as TCRdb lists it. The chain uses TRBV29-1 and TRBJ2-1; the table's D call, TRBD2, was not checked against the DNA. The CDR3 contains 11 residues when both ends are counted. Germline assignment: CDR1 SQVTM and CDR2 ANQGSEA. The CDR3 loop is CRSGGGLAVQL.

The chain links TRBV20-1 to TRBJ1-4; D is perhaps TRBD1 (5 bases). The CDR3 spans 12 residues. Germline V CDR1 and CDR2: DFQATT, SNEGSKA (reference sequence). V shed 6 bases and J shed 7 bases, with 12 bases lying between them. The CDR3 sequence is CSAGDRGEKLFF. The CDR3 DNA is TGCAGTGCCGGGGACCGGGGTGAAAAACTGTTTTTT.

V is TRBV20-1 and J is TRBJ1-5, with D possibly being TRBD1 (5 bases). The V end was cut by 4 bases, the J end by 7 bases, with 20 bases between. This CDR3 is 15 amino acids long. The germline gives CDR1 DFQATT, CDR2 SNEGSKA (reference sequence). The CDR3 DNA sequence: TGCAGTGCTACTCCTGCCGGGACTTACCTGCAGCCCCAGCATTTT. Its protein is CSATPAGTYLQPQHF.

The V call is TRBV12-3 or TRBV12-4, the J call TRBJ1-5; 11 bases fit TRBD1. V dropped 7 bases and J dropped 7; count of bases not matched to a gene: 9. This CDR3 region has 15 residues. Written as DNA, the CDR3 is TGTGCCAGCACCCTGGGACAGGGGGGCGGGCAGCCCCAGCATTTT. It encodes CASTLGQGGGQPQHF.

This rearrangement joins TRBV29-1 to TRBJ1-2; D is ambiguous. The germline V and J ends were trimmed by 7 bases and 4 bases, with 13 bases remaining between them. The germline CDR1 and CDR2 sequences are SQVTM and ANQGSEA. The CDR3 is made up of 12 amino acids. CDR3: CSASPDGYGYTF. CDR3 nucleotides: TGCAGCGCTTCTCCCGACGGCTATGGCTACACCTTC. Full variable domain (outside the CDR3, taken from reference TRBV29-1 and TRBJ1-2): SAVISQKPSRDICQRGTSLTIQCQVDSQVTMMFWYRQQPGQSLTLIATANQGSEATYESGFVIDKFPISRPNLTFSTLTVSNMSPEDSSIYLCSASPDGYGYTFGSGTRLTVV.